A selection of T cell receptor beta chains follows, all from one sample in a study of read filtering for tumor transcriptome and immune sequencing. TCRdb passed the reads through MiXCR, listing each CDR3 protein once. The sample includes around 41,000 distinct CDR3 sequences, about 10% seen only once; the top ten take around 35%. The sequenced sample was a population of CD138-negative cells sorted from bone marrow. The receptors shown here come from a donor at least 40 years old with multiple myeloma. Each CDR3 is given with its conserved first and last residue. Each record gives: J gene, clone size, V gene, D gene, CDR3 protein, CDR3 DNA. D genes are given only for firm matches. Clone size is shown for a subset of rows, as once, few, many or a class of expanded clone.

J: TRBJ1-3
size: many
V: TRBV29-1
D: NA
CDR3: CSVEGTSSGNTIYF
DNA: TGCAGCGTTGAAGGCACCTCCTCTGGAAACACCATATATTTT

J: TRBJ2-1
size: many
V: TRBV18
D: TRBD1
CDR3: CASSPDRGLSEQFF
DNA: TGTGCCAGCTCACCTGACAGGGGGCTGAGTGAGCAGTTCTTC

J: TRBJ2-7
size: many
V: TRBV28
D: NA
CDR3: CASRDRYEQYF
DNA: TGTGCTTCGCGGGACAGATACGAGCAGTACTTC

J: TRBJ1-4
size: many
V: TRBV6-6
D: NA
CDR3: CASTPGWSIEKLFF
DNA: TGTGCCAGCACCCCAGGGTGGTCGATTGAAAAACTGTTTTTT

J: TRBJ1-1
size: many
V: TRBV12-3/TRBV12-4
D: TRBD1
CDR3: CASSPRRTGNTEAFF
DNA: TGTGCCAGCAGTCCGAGACGGACAGGGAACACTGAAGCTTTCTTT

J: TRBJ2-2
size: NA
V: TRBV6-1
D: NA
CDR3: CASSNSGNTGELFF
DNA: TGTGCCAGCAGTAATAGCGGGAACACCGGGGAGCTGTTTTTT

J: TRBJ2-3
size: many
V: TRBV7-9
D: NA
CDR3: CASSLRDSTDTQYF
DNA: TGTGCCAGCAGCTTGCGGGACAGCACAGATACGCAGTATTTT

J: TRBJ2-2
size: many
V: TRBV13
D: TRBD2
CDR3: CASSPLADTNTGELFF
DNA: TGTGCCAGCAGCCCCCTAGCGGACACGAACACCGGGGAGCTGTTTTTT

J: TRBJ1-1
size: many
V: TRBV3-1
D: NA
CDR3: CASSPSQGHTEAFF
DNA: TGTGCCAGCAGCCCATCTCAGGGGCACACTGAAGCTTTCTTT

J: TRBJ2-2
size: many
V: TRBV6-1
D: NA
CDR3: CATDINTGELFF
DNA: TGTGCCACGGACATTAACACCGGGGAGCTGTTTTTT

J: TRBJ1-4
size: many
V: TRBV7-9
D: NA
CDR3: CASSPFRDSNEKLFF
DNA: TGTGCCAGCAGTCCTTTCAGGGATTCTAATGAAAAACTGTTTTTT

J: TRBJ1-5
size: many
V: TRBV20-1
D: NA
CDR3: CSARAPGARGQPQHF
DNA: TGCAGTGCTAGGGCCCCCGGGGCTCGAGGTCAGCCCCAGCATTTT

J: TRBJ2-7
size: NA
V: TRBV6-5
D: NA
CDR3: CASSYSVTTSYEQYF
DNA: TGTGCCAGCAGTTACTCGGTGACTACCTCCTACGAGCAGTACTTC

J: TRBJ2-1
size: NA
V: TRBV24-1
D: TRBD2
CDR3: CATSDRTRYAEQSF
DNA: TGTGCCACCAGTGATAGGACTAGATACGCTGAGCAGTCCTTC

J: TRBJ2-5
size: NA
V: TRBV29-1
D: TRBD2
CDR3: CSVLAGASVETQYF
DNA: TGCAGCGTTCTAGCGGGGGCCTCCGTGGAGACCCAGTACTTC

J: TRBJ2-3
size: many
V: TRBV11-2
D: NA
CDR3: CASSQQGLSDTQYF
DNA: TGTGCCAGCAGCCAACAGGGTCTGTCAGATACGCAGTATTTT